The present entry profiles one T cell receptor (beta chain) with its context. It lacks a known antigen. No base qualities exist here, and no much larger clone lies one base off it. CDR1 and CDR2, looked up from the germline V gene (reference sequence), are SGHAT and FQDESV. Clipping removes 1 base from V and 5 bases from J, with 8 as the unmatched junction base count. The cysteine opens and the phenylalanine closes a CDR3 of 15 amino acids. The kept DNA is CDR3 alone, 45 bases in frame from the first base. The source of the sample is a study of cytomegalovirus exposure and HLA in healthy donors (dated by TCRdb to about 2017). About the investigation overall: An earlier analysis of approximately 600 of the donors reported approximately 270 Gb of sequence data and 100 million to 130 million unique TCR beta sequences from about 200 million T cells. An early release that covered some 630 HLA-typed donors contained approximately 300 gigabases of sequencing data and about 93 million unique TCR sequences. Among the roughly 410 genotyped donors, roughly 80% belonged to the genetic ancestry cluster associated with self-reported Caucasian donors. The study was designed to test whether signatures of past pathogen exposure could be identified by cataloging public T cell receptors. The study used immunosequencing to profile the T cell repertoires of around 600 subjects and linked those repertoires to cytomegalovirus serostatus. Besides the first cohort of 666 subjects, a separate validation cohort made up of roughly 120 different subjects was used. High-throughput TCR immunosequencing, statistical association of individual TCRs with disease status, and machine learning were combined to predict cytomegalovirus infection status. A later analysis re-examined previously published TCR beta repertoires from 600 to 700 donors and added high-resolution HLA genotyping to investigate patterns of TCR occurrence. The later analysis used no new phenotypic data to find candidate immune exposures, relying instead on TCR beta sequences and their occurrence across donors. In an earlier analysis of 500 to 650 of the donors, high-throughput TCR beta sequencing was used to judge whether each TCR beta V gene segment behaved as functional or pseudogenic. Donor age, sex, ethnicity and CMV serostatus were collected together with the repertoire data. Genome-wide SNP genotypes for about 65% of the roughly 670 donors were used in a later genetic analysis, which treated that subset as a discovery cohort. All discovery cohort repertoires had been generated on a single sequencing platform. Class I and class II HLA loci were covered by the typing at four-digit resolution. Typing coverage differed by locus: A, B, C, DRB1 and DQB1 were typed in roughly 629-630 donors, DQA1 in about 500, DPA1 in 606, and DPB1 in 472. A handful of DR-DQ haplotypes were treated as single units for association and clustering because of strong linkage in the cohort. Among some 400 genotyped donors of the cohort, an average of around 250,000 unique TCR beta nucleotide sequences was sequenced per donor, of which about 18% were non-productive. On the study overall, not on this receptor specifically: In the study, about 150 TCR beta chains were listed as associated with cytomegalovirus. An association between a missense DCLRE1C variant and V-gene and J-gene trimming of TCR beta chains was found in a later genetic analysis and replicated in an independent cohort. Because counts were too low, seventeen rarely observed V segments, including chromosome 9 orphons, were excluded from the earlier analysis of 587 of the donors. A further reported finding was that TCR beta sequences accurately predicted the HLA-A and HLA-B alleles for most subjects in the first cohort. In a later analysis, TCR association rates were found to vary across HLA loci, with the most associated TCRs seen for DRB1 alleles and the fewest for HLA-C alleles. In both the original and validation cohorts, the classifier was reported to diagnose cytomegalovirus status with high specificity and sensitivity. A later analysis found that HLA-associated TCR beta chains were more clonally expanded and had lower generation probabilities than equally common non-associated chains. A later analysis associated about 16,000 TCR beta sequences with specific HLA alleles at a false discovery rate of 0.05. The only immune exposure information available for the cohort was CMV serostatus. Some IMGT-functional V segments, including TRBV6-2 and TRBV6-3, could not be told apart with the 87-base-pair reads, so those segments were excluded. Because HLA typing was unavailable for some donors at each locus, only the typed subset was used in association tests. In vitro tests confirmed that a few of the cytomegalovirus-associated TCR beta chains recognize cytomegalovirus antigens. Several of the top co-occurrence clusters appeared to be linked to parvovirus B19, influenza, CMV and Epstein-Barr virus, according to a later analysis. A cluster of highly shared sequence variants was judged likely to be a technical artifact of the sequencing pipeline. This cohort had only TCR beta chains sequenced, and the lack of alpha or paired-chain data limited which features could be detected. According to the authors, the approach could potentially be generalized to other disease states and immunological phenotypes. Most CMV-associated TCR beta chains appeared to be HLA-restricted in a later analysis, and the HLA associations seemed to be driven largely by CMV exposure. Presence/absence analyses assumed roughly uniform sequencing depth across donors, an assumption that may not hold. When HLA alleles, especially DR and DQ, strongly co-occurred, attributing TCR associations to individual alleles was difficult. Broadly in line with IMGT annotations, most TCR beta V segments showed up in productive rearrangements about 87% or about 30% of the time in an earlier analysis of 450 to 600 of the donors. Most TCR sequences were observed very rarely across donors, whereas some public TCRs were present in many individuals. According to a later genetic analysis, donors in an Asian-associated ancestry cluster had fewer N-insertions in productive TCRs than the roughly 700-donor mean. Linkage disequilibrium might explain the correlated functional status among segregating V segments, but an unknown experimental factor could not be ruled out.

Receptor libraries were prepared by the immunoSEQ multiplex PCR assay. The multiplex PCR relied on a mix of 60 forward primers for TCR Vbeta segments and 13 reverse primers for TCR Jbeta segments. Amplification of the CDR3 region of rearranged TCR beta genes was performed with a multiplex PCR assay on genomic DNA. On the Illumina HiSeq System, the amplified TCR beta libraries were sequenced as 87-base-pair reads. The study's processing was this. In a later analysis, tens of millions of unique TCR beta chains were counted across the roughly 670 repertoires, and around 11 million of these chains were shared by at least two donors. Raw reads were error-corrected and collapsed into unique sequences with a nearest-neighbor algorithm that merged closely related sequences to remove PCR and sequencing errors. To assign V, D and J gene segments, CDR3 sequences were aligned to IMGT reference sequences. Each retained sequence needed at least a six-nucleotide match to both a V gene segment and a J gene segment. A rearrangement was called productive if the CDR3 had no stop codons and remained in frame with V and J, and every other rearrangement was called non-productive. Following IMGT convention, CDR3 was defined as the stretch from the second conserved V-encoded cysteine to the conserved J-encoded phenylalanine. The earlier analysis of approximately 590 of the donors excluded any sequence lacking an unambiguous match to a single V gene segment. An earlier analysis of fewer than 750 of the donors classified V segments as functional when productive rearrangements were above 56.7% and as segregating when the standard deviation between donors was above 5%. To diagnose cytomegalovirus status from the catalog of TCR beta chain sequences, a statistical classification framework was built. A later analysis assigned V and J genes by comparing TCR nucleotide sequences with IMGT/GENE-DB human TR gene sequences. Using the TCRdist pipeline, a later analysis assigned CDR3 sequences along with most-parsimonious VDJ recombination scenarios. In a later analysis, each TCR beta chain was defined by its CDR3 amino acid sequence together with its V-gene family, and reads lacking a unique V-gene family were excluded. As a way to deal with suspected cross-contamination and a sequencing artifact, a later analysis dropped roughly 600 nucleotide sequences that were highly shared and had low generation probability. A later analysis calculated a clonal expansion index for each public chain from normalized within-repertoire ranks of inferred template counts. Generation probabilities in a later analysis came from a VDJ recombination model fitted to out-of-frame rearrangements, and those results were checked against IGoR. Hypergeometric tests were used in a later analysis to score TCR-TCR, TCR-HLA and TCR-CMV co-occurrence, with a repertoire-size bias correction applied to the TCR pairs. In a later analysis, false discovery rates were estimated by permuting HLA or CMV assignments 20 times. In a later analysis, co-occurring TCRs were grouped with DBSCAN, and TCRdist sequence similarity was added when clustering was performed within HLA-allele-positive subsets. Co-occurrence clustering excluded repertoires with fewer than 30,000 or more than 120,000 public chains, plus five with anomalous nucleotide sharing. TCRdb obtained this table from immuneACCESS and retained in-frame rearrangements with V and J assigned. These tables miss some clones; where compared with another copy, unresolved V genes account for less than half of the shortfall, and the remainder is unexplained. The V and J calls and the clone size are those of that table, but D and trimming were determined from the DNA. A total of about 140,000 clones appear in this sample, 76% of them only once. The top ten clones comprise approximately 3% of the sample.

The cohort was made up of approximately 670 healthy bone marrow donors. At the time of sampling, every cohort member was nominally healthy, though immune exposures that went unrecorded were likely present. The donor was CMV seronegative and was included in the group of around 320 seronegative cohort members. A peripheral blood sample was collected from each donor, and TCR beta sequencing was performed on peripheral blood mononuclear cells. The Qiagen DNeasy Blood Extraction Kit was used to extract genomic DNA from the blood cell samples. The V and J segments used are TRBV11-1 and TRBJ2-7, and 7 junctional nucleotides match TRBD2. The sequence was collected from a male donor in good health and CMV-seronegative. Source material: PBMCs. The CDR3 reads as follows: CASSLEGLRYNEQYF. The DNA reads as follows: TGTGCCAGCAGCTTAGAGGGACTAAGGTACAACGAGCAGTACTTC.